In this sample, the clone carrying this TCR beta chain turned up a few times. What it recognizes is unknown. This record comes from a study of blood T cells in healthy people across ages. Points from the study as a whole: When set beside aged donors, long-lived donors presented more naive CD4+ cells and higher diversity.

Combining a sample-barcoded 5' primer with a J-beta primer mix, a second PCR ran for roughly 7 to 11 cycles. From each sample, at least 3 million paired-end reads containing CDR3 were obtained. Using its own MiXCR run on the 5' RACE reads, TCRdb lists one record per CDR3 protein. The data show around 1,600,000 distinct CDR3 sequences, 42% seen once. Staff drew roughly 10 milliliters of peripheral blood from each donor. Sequencing used blood. The clonotype was recovered from a woman aged 18 to 35 in good health.

The DNA of the CDR3 is TGTGCCAGCAGTTACTCGGGGGACGATGAAGCTTTCTTT. It translates to CASSYSGDDEAFF. The chain combines TRBV6-6 with TRBJ1-1; a possible D gene is TRBD1 (5 bases). CDR3 size: 13 residues. V lost 0 bases and J lost 7, with 9 bases in between. Germline assignment: CDR1 MNHNY and CDR2 SVGAGI (reference sequence).